The next 22 T cell receptor beta chains were all read from a single sample in a study of cytomegalovirus exposure and HLA in healthy donors. The PCR was carried out with 60 Vbeta primers and 13 Jbeta primers. Using immunoSEQ multiplex PCR, the repertoire was profiled, and TCRdb retains in-frame clones only, with some absent. The specimen's table records 100,000 to 150,000 clones. Source material: PBMCs. These TCRs come from a woman between 40 and 50 years old in good health and CMV-seropositive.

CDR3 region: CASSLVGQGISTEAFF. The CDR3 DNA reads as TGCGCCAGCAGCTTGGTTGGACAGGGAATCAGCACTGAAGCTTTCTTT. V gene TRBV5-1 combines with J gene TRBJ1-1, with TRBD1 matching 8 bases. Germline V gene lookup returns CDR1 SGHRS and CDR2 YFSETQ. CDR3 size: 16 residues. V was clipped by 0 bases and J by 4 bases; unmatched bases: 8.

The CDR3 nucleotides are TGTGCCAGCAGCCACGGGCCTCGGGGCACTGAAGCTTTCTTT. Its translation is CASSHGPRGTEAFF. The V gene is TRBV5-6, the J gene TRBJ1-1, with D uncertain. The length of the CDR3 is 14 residues. Germline CDR1 is SGHDT and CDR2 is YYEEEE. V was cut by 4 bases and J by 4 bases, with 14 bases left in between.

The gene calls are TRBV11-2 and TRBJ2-2, with 10 bases aligning to TRBD2. Looked up from germline, CDR1 is SGHAT and CDR2 is FQNNGV. V lost 7 bases and J lost 6; bases outside the gene matches: 11. CDR3 length equals 16 residues. CDR3 sequence: CASTEPGLAQAGELFF. The DNA of the CDR3 is TGTGCCAGCACGGAGCCGGGACTAGCGCAGGCCGGGGAGCTGTTTTTT.

This rearrangement joins TRBV4-3 to TRBJ2-7, with 14 bases matching TRBD2. Trimming cost V 4 bases and J 5 bases; bases outside gene matches: 4. Germline V lookup: CDR1 LGHNA, CDR2 YSLEER. This CDR3 contains 15 residues. The CDR3 here is CASSRTSGRIDEQYF. The CDR3 DNA is TGCGCCAGCAGCCGGACTAGCGGGAGGATCGACGAGCAGTACTTC.

The chain recombines TRBV28 with TRBJ1-2, with 9 bases lining up with TRBD1. The CDR3 is 13 amino acids. Looked up from germline, CDR1 is MDHEN and CDR2 is SYDVKM. Trimming took 6 bases from V and 6 from J; bases not matched to a gene: 5. The CDR3 coding sequence is TGTGCCAGCAGCGCACAGGGGGCGCATGGCTACACCTTC. As protein: CASSAQGAHGYTF.

This rearrangement joins TRBV5-1 to TRBJ2-3; possible D gene TRBD2, 7 bases. This CDR3 has 16 residues. Between the trimmed V and J ends, which lost 0 bases and 2 bases, there was a span of 13 bases. Germline CDR1 is SGHRS and CDR2 is YFSETQ. CDR3 residues: CASSLEVAGATDTQYF. Here the CDR3 DNA reads TGCGCCAGCAGCTTGGAGGTGGCGGGGGCCACAGATACGCAGTATTTT.

The chain couples TRBV6-1 to TRBJ1-2; 9 nucleotides line up with TRBD1. Trimming removed 4 bases from V and 0 bases from J; junction bases left unmatched: 6. This CDR3 has 16 amino acids. The germline V gene encodes CDR1 MNHNS and CDR2 SASEGT. The DNA for the CDR3 is TGTGCCAGCAGTGGGCAGACAGGGGGTGCTAACTATGGCTACACCTTC. This encodes CASSGQTGGANYGYTF.

V is TRBV4-3 and J is TRBJ1-1; D call uncertain. V gave up 2 bases and J gave up 6 bases, with 10 bases separating them. The germline V gene has CDR1 LGHNA and CDR2 YSLEER. The length of the CDR3 is 13 residues. CDR3 amino acids: CASSQQYKSEAFF. The DNA for the CDR3 is TGCGCCAGCAGCCAACAATACAAGTCTGAAGCTTTCTTT.

V usage is TRBV10-1 and J usage is TRBJ2-5, with 8 positions matching TRBD2. The CDR3 contains 15 residues. The ends lost 4 bases at V and 7 bases at J; junction bases unmatched: 11. CDR1 WNHNN and CDR2 SYGVQD come from the germline V gene (reference sequence). This chain's CDR3 is CASSGGTSGPGTQYF. CDR3 in DNA: TGCGCCAGCAGTGGTGGTACTAGCGGCCCAGGGACCCAGTACTTC.

This chain links TRBV18 with TRBJ1-1; D is ambiguous. The CDR3 contains 15 residues. V gave up 6 bases and J gave up 3 bases, with 17 bases separating them. Germline lookup yields CDR1 KGHSH and CDR2 LQKENI. Written as DNA, the CDR3 is TGTGCCAGCTCCCCTGCCCTGGCGGGTGACACTGAAGCTTTCTTT. Translating it yields CASSPALAGDTEAFF.

This chain connects TRBV19 to TRBJ2-5; D is uncertain. The CDR3 loop spans 13 amino acids. Germline V lookup: CDR1 LNHDA, CDR2 SQIVND (reference sequence). V was shortened by 6 bases and J by 0 bases, with 8 bases between the two germline ends. The CDR3 region is CASSFQYQETQYF. CDR3 coding DNA: TGTGCCAGTAGCTTCCAGTACCAAGAGACCCAGTACTTC.

V and J are TRBV30 and TRBJ1-1, with TRBD1 matching 7 bases. CDR1 and CDR2 (germline): GTSNPN, SVGIG (reference sequence). The CDR3 is 12 residues long. The V segment lost 1 base and the J segment 10 bases; nucleotides outside the gene matches: 6. In DNA, the CDR3 is TGTGCCTGGAGTGCGACAGGGAATCGAGCTTTCTTT. Translating it yields CAWSATGNRAFF. The variable domain in full, with the rest retrieved from reference TRBV30 and TRBJ1-1, is SQTIHQWPATLVQPVGSPLSLECTVEGTSNPNLYWYRQAAGRGLQLLFYSVGIGQISSEVPQNLSASRPQDRQFILSSKKLLLSDSGFYLCAWSATGNRAFFGQGTRLTVV.

On this clone itself: The DNA is left out, because the CDR3 cannot be placed on it with certainty; the CDR3 is given as TCRdb lists it. V usage is TRBV21-1 and J usage is TRBJ2-7; TRBD1, as called in the table, went unchecked against the DNA. TRBV21-1 is a known pseudogene. The CDR3 length equals 18 residues, ends included. The CDR3 sequence is CASSKVGPGTGGDYEQYF.

The chain uses TRBV7-8 and TRBJ1-1; a weak D match, TRBD1 (6 bases). Trimming pared 6 bases from V and 6 bases from J, leaving 14 bases between. The CDR3 sequence is 13 residues long. Germline V CDR1 and CDR2: SGHVS, FQNEAQ. The CDR3 DNA reads as TGTGCCAGCAGTCTAAGGACAGTCCCTGAAGCTTTCTTT. This sequence encodes CASSLRTVPEAFF.

V usage is TRBV5-4 and J usage is TRBJ2-7, with TRBD2 matching 10 bases. Trimming took 4 bases from V and 2 from J; bases not matched to a gene: 6. The CDR3 is made up of 15 amino acids. CDR1 SGHNT and CDR2 YYREEE come from the germline V gene (reference sequence). CDR3 amino acids: CASSRASGSPYEQYF. The CDR3 region has the DNA TGTGCCAGCAGCAGAGCTAGCGGGAGCCCCTACGAGCAGTACTTC.

The gene calls are TRBV7-2 and TRBJ1-5, with a tentative D call TRBD1 (5 bases). Germline CDR1 reads SGHTA; CDR2 reads FQGNSA. This CDR3 comprises 16 residues. With 2 bases removed from V and 1 base from J, the gap between germline ends came to 12 bases. The CDR3 nucleotides read TGTGCCAGCAGCTTAAATGGGGGGGAGAGCAATCAGCCCCAGCATTTT. Encoded protein: CASSLNGGESNQPQHF.

The rearrangement uses TRBV4-1 and TRBJ2-7; 10 bases line up with TRBD2. The trim removed 3 bases at V and 2 bases at J, leaving 4 bases unmatched. The germline gives CDR1 MGHRA, CDR2 YSYEKL. The CDR3 runs to 15 residues. Here the CDR3 DNA reads TGCGCCAGCAGCCACCGGACTAGCGGAACCTACGAGCAGTACTTC. Its protein is CASSHRTSGTYEQYF.

The V gene is TRBV18, the J gene TRBJ2-7; 9 nucleotides agree with TRBD1. V trimming: 4 bases; J trimming: 5 bases; junction bases outside the gene matches: 6. The CDR3 has 14 amino acids. Looked up from germline, CDR1 is KGHSH and CDR2 is LQKENI. In DNA form, the CDR3 reads TGTGCCAGCTCACTTGGACAGGGGACTAACGAGCAGTACTTC. Its translation: CASSLGQGTNEQYF.

V usage is TRBV25-1 and J usage is TRBJ1-5, with D uncertain. The CDR3 has 16 residues. Trimming cost V 1 base and J 3 bases, with 13 bases left between them. Germline V gene data show CDR1 as MGHDK and CDR2 as SYGVNS. The CDR3 here is CASSESPGFLNQPQHF. CDR3 nucleotides: TGTGCCAGCAGTGAATCCCCAGGTTTCCTCAATCAGCCCCAGCATTTT. Using reference TRBV25-1 and TRBJ1-5 for the parts outside the CDR3, the full variable domain is EADIYQTPRYLVIGTGKKITLECSQTMGHDKMYWYQQDPGMELHLIHYSYGVNSTEKGDLSSESTVSRIRTEHFPLTLESARPSHTSQYLCASSESPGFLNQPQHFGDGTRLSIL.

V gene TRBV5-8 combines with J gene TRBJ2-7; the match to TRBD2 covers 7 bases. The CDR3 spans 14 residues. From germline, CDR1 is SGHTS and CDR2 YDEGEE. V shed 4 bases, J shed 6 bases, and the junction held 10 bases outside the gene matches. CDR3 DNA: TGTGCCAGCAGCGGGGGACTAACCCTGGCCGAGCAGTACTTC. Its protein product is CASSGGLTLAEQYF.

The chain recombines TRBV5-1 with TRBJ2-5, with D maybe TRBD1 (6 bases). V was pared by 0 bases and J by 2 bases, with 11 bases between. The CDR3 loop spans 15 amino acids. Germline lookup yields CDR1 SGHRS and CDR2 YFSETQ. Here the CDR3 reads CASSLAQGIQETQYF. The CDR3, as DNA: TGCGCCAGCAGCTTGGCCCAGGGGATTCAAGAGACCCAGTACTTC.

The chain uses TRBV19 and TRBJ2-5; possible D gene TRBD1, 6 bases. This CDR3 region has 14 residues. V was cut by 2 bases and J by 2 bases, with 9 bases left in between. Germline-derived CDR1 and CDR2 are LNHDA and SQIVND (reference sequence). The CDR3 spells CASSIQGLQETQYF. CDR3 bases: TGTGCCAGTAGTATACAGGGGCTGCAAGAGACCCAGTACTTC.